This is a list of T cell receptor beta chains from one sample in a study of cytomegalovirus exposure and HLA in healthy donors. Measured with immunoSEQ multiplex PCR; TCRdb has only the in-frame clones, and not every one. Here the sample spans some 150,000 clones, under 90% being singletons. Sequencing was done on a sample of PBMCs. The receptors come from a boy aged 2 to 9 in good health and CMV-seronegative. Each CDR3 is given without its conserved first and last residue.

v_call	j_call	cdr3_aa
TRBV6-5	TRBJ2-1	ASSGLADNEQF
TRBV10-3	TRBJ1-6	ASSPENSPLH
TRBV7-3	TRBJ2-7	ASSSTTGVREQY
TRBV6-1	TRBJ1-1	ASRVGARDTEAF
TRBV10-1	TRBJ2-5	ASSEKGLGGETQY
TRBV7-8	TRBJ2-3	ASSLVVGLATDTQY
TRBV5-1	TRBJ2-1	ASREYSVYNEQF
TRBV19	TRBJ1-1	ASSIPGVHMNTEAF
TRBV7-2	TRBJ1-3	ASSLSGAGGNTIY
TRBV4-1	TRBJ2-7	ASSPKGTSGRDYEQY
TRBV6-9	TRBJ1-5	ASSYYWGGVSNQPQH
TRBV7-3	TRBJ2-1	ASSRGFTGYSEQF
TRBV15	TRBJ1-2	ATSRDNRGWYGYT
TRBV15	TRBJ2-2	ATSRDARGWSGGASGELF
TRBV7-9	TRBJ2-3	ASSLVLAGGVTDTQY
TRBV6-1	TRBJ2-4	ASSDQINIQY
TRBV28	TRBJ2-7	ASSFQGAPEQY
TRBV4-1	TRBJ1-4	ASSRRDNVWEKLF
TRBV19	TRBJ1-2	ASSISLRVGGGYGYT
TRBV5-6	TRBJ1-1	ASSRYDRGTEAF
TRBV1	TRBJ2-3	TSSQDKAAGNSTDTQY
TRBV9	TRBJ1-3	ASSVQERSGNTIY
TRBV6-1	TRBJ2-1	ASGRGTGVVGEQF
TRBV15	TRBJ1-5	ATSRAWRVGRPQH
TRBV7-8	TRBJ2-3	ASSLARGIGTDTQY
TRBV30	TRBJ1-1	AWRGGQYTEAF
TRBV4-2	TRBJ1-2	ASSQEVFRDRRNYGYT
TRBV6-5	TRBJ2-2	ASRDRGMTGELF
TRBV6-1	TRBJ1-2	ASRSQGARGYGYT
TRBV6-1	TRBJ2-7	ASSEQGANRYEQY
TRBV6-5	TRBJ2-5	ASSLSGGGGETQY
TRBV5-1	TRBJ1-3	ASSGSSLGADGNTIY
TRBV7-9	TRBJ2-5	ASSLPNQETQY
TRBV5-6	TRBJ2-7	ASSPFIRNPYEQY
TRBV9	TRBJ2-5	ASSRRWAAKETQY